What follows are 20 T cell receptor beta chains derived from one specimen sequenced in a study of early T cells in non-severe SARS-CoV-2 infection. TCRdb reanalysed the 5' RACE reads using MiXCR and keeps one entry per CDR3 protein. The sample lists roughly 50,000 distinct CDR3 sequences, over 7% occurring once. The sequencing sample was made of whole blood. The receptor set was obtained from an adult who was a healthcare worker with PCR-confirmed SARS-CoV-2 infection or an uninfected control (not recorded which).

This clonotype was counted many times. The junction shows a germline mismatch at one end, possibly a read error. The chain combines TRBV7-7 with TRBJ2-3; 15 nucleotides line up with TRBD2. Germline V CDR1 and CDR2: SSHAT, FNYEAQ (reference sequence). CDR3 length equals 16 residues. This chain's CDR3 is CASSSGLAGGSDTQYF. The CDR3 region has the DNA TGTGCTAGCAGCTCGGGACTAGCGGGAGGCTCCGATACGCAGTATTTT.

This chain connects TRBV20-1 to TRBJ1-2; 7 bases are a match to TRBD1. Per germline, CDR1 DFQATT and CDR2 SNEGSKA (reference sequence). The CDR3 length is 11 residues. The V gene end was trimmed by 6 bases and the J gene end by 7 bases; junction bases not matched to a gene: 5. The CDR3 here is CSAKTGFGYTF. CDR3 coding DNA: TGCAGTGCAAAGACAGGGTTTGGCTACACCTTC.

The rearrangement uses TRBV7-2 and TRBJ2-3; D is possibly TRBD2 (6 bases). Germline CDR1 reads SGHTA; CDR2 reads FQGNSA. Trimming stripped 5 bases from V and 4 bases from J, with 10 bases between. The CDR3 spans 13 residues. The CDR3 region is CASSRGTADTQYF. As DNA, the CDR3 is TGTGCCAGCAGCCGGGGGACGGCAGATACGCAGTATTTT.

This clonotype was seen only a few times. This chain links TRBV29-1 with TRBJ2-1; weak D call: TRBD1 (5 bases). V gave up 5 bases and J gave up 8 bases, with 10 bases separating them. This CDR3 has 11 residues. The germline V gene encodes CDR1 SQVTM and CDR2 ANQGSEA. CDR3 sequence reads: CSVSRVDEQFF. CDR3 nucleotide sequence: TGCAGCGTTTCCAGGGTCGATGAGCAGTTCTTC.

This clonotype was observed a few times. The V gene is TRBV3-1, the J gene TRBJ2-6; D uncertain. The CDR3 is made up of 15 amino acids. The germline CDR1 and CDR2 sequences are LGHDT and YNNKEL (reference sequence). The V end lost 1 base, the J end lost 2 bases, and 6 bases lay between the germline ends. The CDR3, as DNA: TGTGCCAGCAGCCAAGCGGTACCTGGGGCCAACGTCCTGACTTTC. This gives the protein CASSQAVPGANVLTF.

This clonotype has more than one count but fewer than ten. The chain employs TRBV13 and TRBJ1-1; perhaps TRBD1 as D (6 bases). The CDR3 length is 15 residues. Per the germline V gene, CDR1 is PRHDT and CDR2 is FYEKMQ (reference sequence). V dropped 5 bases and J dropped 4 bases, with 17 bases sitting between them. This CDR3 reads CASSPRGGGSTEAFF. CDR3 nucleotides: TGTGCCAGCAGCCCACGAGGAGGGGGTAGCACTGAAGCTTTCTTT.

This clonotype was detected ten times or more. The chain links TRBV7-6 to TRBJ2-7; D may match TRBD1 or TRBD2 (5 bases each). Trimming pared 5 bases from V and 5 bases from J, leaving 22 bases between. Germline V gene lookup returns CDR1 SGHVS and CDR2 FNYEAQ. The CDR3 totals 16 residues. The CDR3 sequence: CASSPSQGSARDEQYF. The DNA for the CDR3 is TGTGCCAGCAGCCCTAGCCAGGGTTCAGCGAGGGACGAGCAGTACTTC.

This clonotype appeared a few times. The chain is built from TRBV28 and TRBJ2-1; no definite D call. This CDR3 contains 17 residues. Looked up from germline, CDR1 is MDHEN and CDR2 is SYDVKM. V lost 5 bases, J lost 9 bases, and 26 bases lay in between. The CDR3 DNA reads TGTGCCAGCAGTCTAAGCTCCCGGGTCTCTCAGATGGGTGAGCAGTTCTTC. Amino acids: CASSLSSRVSQMGEQFF.

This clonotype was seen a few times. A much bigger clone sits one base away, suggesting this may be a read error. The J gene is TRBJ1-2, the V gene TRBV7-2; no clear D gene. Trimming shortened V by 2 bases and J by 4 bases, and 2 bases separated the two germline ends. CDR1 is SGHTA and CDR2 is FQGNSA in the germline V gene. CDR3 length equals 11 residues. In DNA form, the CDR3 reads TGTGCCAGCAGCTTAATCTATGGCTACACCTTC. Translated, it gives CASSLIYGYTF.

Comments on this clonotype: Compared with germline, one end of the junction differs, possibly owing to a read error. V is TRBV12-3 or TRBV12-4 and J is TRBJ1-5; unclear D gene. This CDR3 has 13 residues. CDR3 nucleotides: TGCGCCAGCAGTTTAGGTTTTAATCAGCCCCAGCATTTT. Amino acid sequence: CASSLGFNQPQHF.

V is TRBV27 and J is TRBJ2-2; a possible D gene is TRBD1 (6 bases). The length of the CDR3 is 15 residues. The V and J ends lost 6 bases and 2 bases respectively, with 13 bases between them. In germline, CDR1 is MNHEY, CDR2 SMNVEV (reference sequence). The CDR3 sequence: CASRSGQPNTGELFF. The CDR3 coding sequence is TGTGCCAGCAGGTCGGGACAACCCAACACCGGGGAGCTGTTTTTT.

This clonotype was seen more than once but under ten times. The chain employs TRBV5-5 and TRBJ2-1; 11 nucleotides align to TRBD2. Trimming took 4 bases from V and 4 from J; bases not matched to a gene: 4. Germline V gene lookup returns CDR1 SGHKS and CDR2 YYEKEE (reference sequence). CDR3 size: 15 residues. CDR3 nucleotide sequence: TGTGCCAGCAGCCCCACTAGCGGGGGTTACAATGAGCAGTTCTTC. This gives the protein CASSPTSGGYNEQFF.

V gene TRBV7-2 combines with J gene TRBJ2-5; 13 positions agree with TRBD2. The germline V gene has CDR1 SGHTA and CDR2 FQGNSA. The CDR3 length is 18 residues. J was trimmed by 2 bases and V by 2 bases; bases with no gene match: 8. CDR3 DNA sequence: TGTGCCAGCAGCTTACAGACTAGCGGGGGGCCCTATCAAGAGACCCAGTACTTC. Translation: CASSLQTSGGPYQETQYF.

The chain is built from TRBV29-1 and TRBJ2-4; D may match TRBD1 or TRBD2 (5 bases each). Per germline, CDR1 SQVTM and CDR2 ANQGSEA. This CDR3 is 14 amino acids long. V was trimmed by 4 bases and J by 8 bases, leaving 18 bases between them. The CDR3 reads CSVVGDQGTDIQYF. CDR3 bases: TGCAGCGTTGTGGGGGACCAGGGAACGGACATTCAGTACTTC.

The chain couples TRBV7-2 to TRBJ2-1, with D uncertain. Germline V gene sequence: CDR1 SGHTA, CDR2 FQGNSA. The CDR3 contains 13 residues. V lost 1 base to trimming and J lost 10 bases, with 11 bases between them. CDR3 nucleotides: TGTGCCAGCAGCTTAGGCCTTCCAGGAGAGCAGTTCTTC. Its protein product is CASSLGLPGEQFF.

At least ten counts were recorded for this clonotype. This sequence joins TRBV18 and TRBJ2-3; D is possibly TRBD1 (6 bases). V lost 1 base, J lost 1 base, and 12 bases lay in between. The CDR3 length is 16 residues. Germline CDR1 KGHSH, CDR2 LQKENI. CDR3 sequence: CASSPRQGLRTDTQYF. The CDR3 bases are TGTGCCAGCTCACCACGTCAGGGGCTTCGCACAGATACGCAGTATTTT.

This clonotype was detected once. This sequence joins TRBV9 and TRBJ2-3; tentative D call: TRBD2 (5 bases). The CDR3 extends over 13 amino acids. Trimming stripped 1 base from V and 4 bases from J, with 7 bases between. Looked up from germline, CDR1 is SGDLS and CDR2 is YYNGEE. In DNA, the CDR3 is TGTGCCAGCAGCGTATCACTAGCAGATACGCAGTATTTT. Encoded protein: CASSVSLADTQYF.

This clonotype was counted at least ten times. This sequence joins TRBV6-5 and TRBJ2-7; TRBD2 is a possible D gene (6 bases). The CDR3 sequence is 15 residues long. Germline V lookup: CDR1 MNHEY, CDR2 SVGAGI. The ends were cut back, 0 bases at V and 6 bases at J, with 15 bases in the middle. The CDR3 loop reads CASSYSGGRFGEQYF. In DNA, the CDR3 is TGTGCCAGCAGTTACTCGGGAGGACGGTTTGGCGAGCAGTACTTC.

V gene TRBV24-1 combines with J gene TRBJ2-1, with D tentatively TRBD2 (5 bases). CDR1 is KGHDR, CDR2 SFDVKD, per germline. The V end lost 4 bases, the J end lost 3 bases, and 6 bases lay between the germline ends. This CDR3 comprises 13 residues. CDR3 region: CATSELDYNEQFF. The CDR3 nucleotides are TGTGCCACCAGTGAACTAGACTACAATGAGCAGTTCTTC.

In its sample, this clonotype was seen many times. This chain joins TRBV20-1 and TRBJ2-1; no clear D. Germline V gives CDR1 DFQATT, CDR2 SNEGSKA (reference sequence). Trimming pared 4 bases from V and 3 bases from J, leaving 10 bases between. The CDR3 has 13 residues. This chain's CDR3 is CSAIAPLYNEQFF. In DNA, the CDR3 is TGCAGTGCTATAGCTCCGCTCTACAATGAGCAGTTCTTC.